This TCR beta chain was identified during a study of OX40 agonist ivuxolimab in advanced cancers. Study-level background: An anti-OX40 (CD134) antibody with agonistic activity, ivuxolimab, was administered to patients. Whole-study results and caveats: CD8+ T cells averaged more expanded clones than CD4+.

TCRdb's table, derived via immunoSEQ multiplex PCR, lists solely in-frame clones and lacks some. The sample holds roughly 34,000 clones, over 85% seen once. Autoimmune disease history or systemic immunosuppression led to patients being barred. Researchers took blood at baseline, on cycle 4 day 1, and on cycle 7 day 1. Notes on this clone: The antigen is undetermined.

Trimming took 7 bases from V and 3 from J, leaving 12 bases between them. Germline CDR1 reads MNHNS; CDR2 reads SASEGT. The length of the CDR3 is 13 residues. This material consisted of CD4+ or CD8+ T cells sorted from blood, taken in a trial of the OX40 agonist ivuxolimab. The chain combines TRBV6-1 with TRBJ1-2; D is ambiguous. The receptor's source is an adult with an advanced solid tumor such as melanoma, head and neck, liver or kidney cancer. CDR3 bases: TGTGCCAGCATGAGGGCGGCCTACTATGGCTACACCTTC. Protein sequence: CASMRAAYYGYTF.